This T cell receptor beta chain emerged from a study of shared clonotypes between healthy human individuals. Points from the study as a whole: The study drew on few donors, limiting represented genetic and exposure-history diversity.

The CDR3 is 11 amino acids. V gave up 3 bases and J gave up 11 bases, with 8 bases separating them. Per germline, CDR1 KGHSH and CDR2 LQKENI. Some clones are missing from TCRdb's copy, which holds only in-frame ones; the method was immunoSEQ multiplex PCR. The table records 1,500,000 or so clones, approximately 96% of them present only once. Note on this clone: Its antigen is not identified.

This clonotype was obtained from a man aged 25-40 years in good health. The chain employs TRBV18 and TRBJ2-1, with D uncertain. Sequencing used naive CD4+ T cells sorted from blood. Subset meaning: CD45RA+ positively selected. The CDR3 nucleotides are TGTGCCAGCTCACCGGGCAGTAAGCAGTTCTTC. This translates into CASSPGSKQFF.